Listed here are 26 T cell receptor beta chains from one sample, sequenced in a study of blood T cell repertoires in COVID-19 (dated by TCRdb to 2018 to 2020). The method was the immunoSEQ multiplex PCR assay. TCRdb obtained this table from immuneACCESS and retained in-frame rearrangements with V and J assigned. These tables miss some clones; where compared with another copy, unresolved V genes account for less than half of the shortfall, and the remainder is unexplained. A total of around 20,000 clones appear in this sample, approximately 90% of them only once. The top ten hold more than 9.5% of the sample. The source material was peripheral blood. These receptors were collected from a human donor in a cohort sampled during active COVID-19.

V is TRBV6-1 and J is TRBJ1-5; 9 nucleotides agree with TRBD1. This CDR3 contains 16 residues. The V gene end was trimmed by 3 bases and the J gene end by 6 bases; junction bases not matched to a gene: 9. Germline-derived CDR1 and CDR2 are MNHNS and SASEGT. CDR3 sequence: CASSEQTGGGGQPQHF. The CDR3 bases are TGTGCCAGCAGTGAGCAGACAGGGGGTGGGGGTCAGCCCCAGCATTTT.

This clone appeared a few times. The genes are TRBV27 and TRBJ1-2; a weak D match, TRBD1 (6 bases). CDR1 is MNHEY, CDR2 SMNVEV, per germline (reference sequence). The CDR3 runs to 12 residues. V shed 5 bases and J shed 5 bases, with 9 bases lying between them. The CDR3 spells CASSLQGYGYTF. In DNA, the CDR3 is TGTGCCAGCAGTCTACAGGGTTATGGCTACACCTTC.

The chain links TRBV27 to TRBJ1-3, with TRBD1 as a possible D gene (5 bases). CDR1 MNHEY and CDR2 SMNVEV come from the germline V gene (reference sequence). The CDR3 has 17 residues. Trimming cost V 6 bases and J 0 bases, with 18 bases left between them. CDR3 sequence reads: CASSLHGGVNSGNTIYF. CDR3 in DNA: TGTGCCAGCAGCCTCCATGGGGGGGTTAACTCTGGAAACACCATATATTTT.

V and J are TRBV5-1 and TRBJ2-5; 9 bases align to TRBD2. The CDR3 consists of 16 residues. Germline V gene lookup returns CDR1 SGHRS and CDR2 YFSETQ. With V trimmed by 2 bases and J by 3 bases, 8 bases remained unmatched. The CDR3 DNA is TGCGCCAGCAGCTTTTATAGCGGGAGTGATAAAGAGACCCAGTACTTC. Protein product: CASSFYSGSDKETQYF.

The gene calls are TRBV9 and TRBJ2-7; 8 positions agree with TRBD1. Germline lookup yields CDR1 SGDLS and CDR2 YYNGEE. The CDR3 consists of 16 residues. The V and J ends lost 2 bases and 0 bases, in that order; junction bases with no gene match: 7. This chain's CDR3 is CASSVGDRHTSYEQYF. The DNA of the CDR3 is TGTGCCAGCAGCGTGGGGGACAGGCATACCTCCTACGAGCAGTACTTC.

The chain joins TRBV6-5 to TRBJ2-3, with D hard to call. V was cut by 6 bases and J by 1 base, with 8 bases left in between. Per the germline V gene, CDR1 is MNHEY and CDR2 is SVGAGI. The CDR3 is 13 residues long. CDR3 region: CASRPVGTDTQYF. DNA for the CDR3: TGTGCCAGCAGACCAGTCGGCACAGATACGCAGTATTTT.

This clone was recorded only once. The gene calls are TRBV5-1 and TRBJ2-7; 12 bases line up with TRBD2. The ends lost 4 bases at V and 2 bases at J; junction bases unmatched: 13. Looked up from germline, CDR1 is SGHRS and CDR2 is YFSETQ. This CDR3 contains 18 residues. CDR3 sequence (DNA): TGCGCCAGCAGCCCTGAACCGAGAACTAGCGGGAGGCCCTACGAGCAGTACTTC. This encodes CASSPEPRTSGRPYEQYF.

This clone was detected only once. The chain uses TRBV14 and TRBJ2-2; possible D gene TRBD2, 6 bases. Trimming left V 2 bases short and J 0 bases short, with 13 bases between. CDR3 length: 17 amino acids. Germline CDR1 reads SGHDN; CDR2 reads FVKESK. The CDR3 bases are TGTGCCAGCAGCCAAATAAGCGGGTCACCGAACACCGGGGAGCTGTTTTTT. Its translation is CASSQISGSPNTGELFF.

This clone was seen a few times. The rearrangement uses TRBV9 and TRBJ2-5, with 14 positions matching TRBD2. V dropped 4 bases and J dropped 1; count of bases not matched to a gene: 3. The germline gives CDR1 SGDLS, CDR2 YYNGEE. The CDR3 is 16 amino acids. The CDR3 DNA sequence: TGTGCCAGCAGCCCCGGACTAGCGGGGGGCCAAGAGACCCAGTACTTC. Its translation: CASSPGLAGGQETQYF.

This clone was observed a single time. The rearrangement links TRBV5-8 to TRBJ2-3; D unclear. V lost 1 base, J lost 0 bases, and 6 bases lay in between. The V gene's germline CDR1 is SGHTS and CDR2 YDEGEE. CDR3 length: 14 amino acids. For the CDR3, the DNA is TGTGCCAGCAGCTTGTCTTTTAGCACAGATACGCAGTATTTT. Translated, it gives CASSLSFSTDTQYF.

This chain links TRBV30 with TRBJ2-5, with TRBD2 identical over 14 bases. There are 17 residues in the CDR3. Germline V lookup: CDR1 GTSNPN, CDR2 SVGIG (reference sequence). In DNA, the CDR3 is TGTGCTGGGGGCTCGGGACTAGCGGGAGTAGTCGGAGAGACCCAGTACTTC. It yields the protein CAGGSGLAGVVGETQYF.

The chain couples TRBV19 to TRBJ1-5; D is uncertain. Germline V gene data show CDR1 as LNHDA and CDR2 as SQIVND (reference sequence). The V end lost 1 base, the J end lost 4 bases, and 8 bases lay between the germline ends. The CDR3 covers 14 residues. This CDR3 is CASSIALLNQPQHF. The CDR3 DNA reads as TGTGCCAGTAGTATAGCCCTCCTTAATCAGCCCCAGCATTTT.

J is TRBJ2-2 and V is TRBV24-1, with TRBD2 identical over 12 bases. The CDR3 has 17 residues. Germline loops: CDR1 KGHDR, CDR2 SFDVKD. V lost 4 bases and J lost 6; bases outside the gene matches: 8. The CDR3 here is CATSDPLAGGPAGELFF. CDR3 DNA sequence: TGTGCCACCAGTGACCCCCTAGCGGGAGGGCCGGCCGGGGAGCTGTTTTTT.

This clone was found a few times. The rearrangement links TRBV27 to TRBJ2-1; 8 bases align to TRBD2. The CDR3 sequence is 14 residues long. With 4 bases clipped from V and 4 bases from J, the junction kept 3 bases outside the gene matches. In germline, CDR1 is MNHEY, CDR2 SMNVEV (reference sequence). In DNA, the CDR3 is TGTGCCAGCAGTTCGGGACTAGAGTACAATGAGCAGTTCTTC. Amino acids: CASSSGLEYNEQFF.

The chain recombines TRBV5-1 with TRBJ2-3; TRBD2 agrees at 10 bases. V dropped 7 bases and J dropped 5; count of bases not matched to a gene: 4. CDR3 length: 13 amino acids. Germline loops: CDR1 SGHRS, CDR2 YFSETQ. The CDR3 DNA reads TGCGCCAGCCTCCTAGCGGGAGAAGATACGCAGTATTTT. It specifies CASLLAGEDTQYF.

The chain has TRBV9 and TRBJ2-2; TRBD2 matches at 14 bases. The trim removed 4 bases at V and 1 base at J, leaving 3 bases unmatched. The CDR3 totals 17 residues. CDR1 SGDLS and CDR2 YYNGEE come from the germline V gene. CDR3 bases: TGTGCCAGCAGCCCTGGGACTAGCGGGGGGAACACCGGGGAGCTGTTTTTT. As protein: CASSPGTSGGNTGELFF.

This clone was seen just once. The chain joins TRBV28 to TRBJ2-5; perhaps TRBD1 as D (6 bases). CDR3 size: 13 residues. Germline V gene data show CDR1 as MDHEN and CDR2 as SYDVKM. The V gene lost 5 bases and the J gene lost 5 bases, with 12 bases spanning the gap. CDR3 in amino acids: CASSPGQTETQYF. The CDR3 coding sequence is TGTGCCAGCAGTCCAGGACAGACGGAGACCCAGTACTTC.

The chain employs TRBV9 and TRBJ1-1; 7 bases fit TRBD1. From germline, CDR1 is SGDLS and CDR2 YYNGEE. Trimming removed 0 bases from V and 11 bases from J; junction bases left unmatched: 7. The CDR3 consists of 13 residues. The CDR3 nucleotides read TGTGCCAGCAGCGTAGATGGGACAGTGAGGGCTTTCTTT. Its protein product is CASSVDGTVRAFF.

The chain has TRBV19 and TRBJ2-2; 8 nucleotides match TRBD1. Germline CDR1 LNHDA, CDR2 SQIVND (reference sequence). V shed 5 bases, J shed 6 bases, and the junction held 2 bases outside the gene matches. The CDR3 is 13 residues long. The CDR3 loop is CASSRQGSGELFF. As DNA, the CDR3 is TGTGCCAGTAGTCGACAGGGGTCCGGGGAGCTGTTTTTT.

In its sample, this clone was seen a few times. The chain combines TRBV6-5 with TRBJ2-7, with 12 bases that match TRBD1. With 5 bases clipped from V and 8 bases from J, the junction kept 10 bases outside the gene matches. The CDR3 is made up of 15 amino acids. From germline, CDR1 is MNHEY and CDR2 SVGAGI. The CDR3 region is CASSPPSGQGAQQYF. CDR3 nucleotides: TGTGCCAGCAGTCCACCCTCGGGACAGGGGGCGCAGCAGTACTTC.

This chain links TRBV30 with TRBJ2-7; D not certain. Germline assignment: CDR1 GTSNPN and CDR2 SVGIG (reference sequence). The CDR3 extends over 11 amino acids. V lost 5 bases, J lost 0 bases, and 5 bases lay in between. The CDR3 bases are TGTGCCTGGGCTAGCTCCTACGAGCAGTACTTC. Its translation is CAWASSYEQYF.

The V call is TRBV7-3, the J call TRBJ2-7; a possible D gene is TRBD1 (6 bases). V lost 4 bases to trimming and J lost 0 bases, with 10 bases between them. The CDR3 covers 14 residues. The germline gives CDR1 SGHTA, CDR2 FQGTGA. In DNA form, the CDR3 reads TGTGCCAGCAGCTCATCAGGGGCCTCCTACGAGCAGTACTTC. This codes for CASSSSGASYEQYF.

The chain employs TRBV2 and TRBJ2-5, with TRBD2 matching over 7 bases. The CDR3 consists of 14 residues. V trimming: 4 bases; J trimming: 2 bases; junction bases outside the gene matches: 4. Germline assignment: CDR1 SNHLY and CDR2 FYNNEI. DNA of the CDR3: TGTGCCAGCAGTGCTAGCGGAGCACAAGAGACCCAGTACTTC. Translating gives CASSASGAQETQYF.

This clone was counted a single time. The genes are TRBV18 and TRBJ1-2, with no clear D. This CDR3 is 16 amino acids long. Trimming took 3 bases from V and 0 from J, leaving 14 bases between them. In germline, CDR1 is KGHSH, CDR2 LQKENI. The CDR3 DNA follows: TGTGCCAGCTCACCGGGTGGCAGCCAGGCTAACTATGGCTACACCTTC. Its protein product is CASSPGGSQANYGYTF.

This chain joins TRBV10-2 and TRBJ2-7; 10 nucleotides match TRBD2. The V and J ends lost 4 bases and 0 bases, in that order; junction bases with no gene match: 6. The CDR3 extends over 16 amino acids. The germline gives CDR1 WSHSY, CDR2 SAAADI. CDR3 in amino acids: CASSVTGTSVSYEQYF. DNA of the CDR3: TGCGCCAGCAGTGTTACCGGGACTAGCGTCTCCTACGAGCAGTACTTC.

J is TRBJ2-7 and V is TRBV5-1, with 9 nucleotides matching TRBD2. The CDR3 has 16 amino acids. Germline V CDR1 and CDR2: SGHRS, YFSETQ. V shed 4 bases and J 7 bases; nucleotides not matched to a gene: 15. The CDR3 sequence: CASSTPGLAEVVEQYF. CDR3 nucleotide sequence: TGCGCCAGCAGCACACCGGGACTAGCCGAGGTAGTGGAGCAGTACTTC.